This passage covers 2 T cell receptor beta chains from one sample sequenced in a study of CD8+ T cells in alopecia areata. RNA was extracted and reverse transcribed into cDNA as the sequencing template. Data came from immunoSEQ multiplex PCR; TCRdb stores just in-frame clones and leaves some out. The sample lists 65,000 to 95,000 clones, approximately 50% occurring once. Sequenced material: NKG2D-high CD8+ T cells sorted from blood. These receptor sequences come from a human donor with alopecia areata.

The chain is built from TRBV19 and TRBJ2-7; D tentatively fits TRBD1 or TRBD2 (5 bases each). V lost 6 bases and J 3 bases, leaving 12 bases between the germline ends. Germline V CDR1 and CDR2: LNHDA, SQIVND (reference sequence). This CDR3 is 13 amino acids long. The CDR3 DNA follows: TGTGCCAGTAGCCTCGGGACGGGCTACGAGCAGTACTTC. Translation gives CASSLGTGYEQYF. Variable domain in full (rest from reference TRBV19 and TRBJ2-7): DGGITQSPKYLFRKEGQNVTLSCEQNLNHDAMYWYRQDPGQGLRLIYYSQIVNDFQKGDIAEGYSVSREKKESFPLTVTSAQKNPTAFYLCASSLGTGYEQYFGPGTRLTVT.

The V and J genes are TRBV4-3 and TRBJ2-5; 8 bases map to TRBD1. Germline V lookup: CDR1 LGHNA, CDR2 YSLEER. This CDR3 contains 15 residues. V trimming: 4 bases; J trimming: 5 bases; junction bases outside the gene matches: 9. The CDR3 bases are TGCGCCAGCAGCCTCTCGGGACAGGAGGACGAGACCCAGTACTTC. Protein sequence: CASSLSGQEDETQYF.